This T cell receptor beta chain derives from a study of blood T cell repertoires in COVID-19. Overall study context: Sample material is recorded as cDNA or gDNA derived from T cells, B-cell-depleted T cells, or PBMCs.

With 2 bases clipped from V and 1 base from J, the junction kept 2 bases outside the gene matches. From germline, CDR1 is SGHDT and CDR2 YYEEEE. The CDR3 covers 15 residues. As processed by the authors: The authors estimated nucleated cell counts from reference gene primer amplification. The method was immunoSEQ multiplex PCR; TCRdb's version includes in-frame clones alone and lacks a portion of them. D and trimming were read from the DNA, whereas the V and J calls and clone size are those reported in that table. This sample yields under 250,000 clones, of which approximately 81% are seen a single time; about 3.6% belongs to the top ten.

The specimen was peripheral blood. The chain couples TRBV5-6 to TRBJ1-5; 8 nucleotides agree with TRBD1. The clonotype originates from a woman over 75 with acute or convalescent COVID-19. Written as DNA, the CDR3 is TGTGCCAGCAGCTTCAGGGGGCCAAGCAATCAGCCCCAGCATTTT. Protein: CASSFRGPSNQPQHF.